Following are 5 T cell receptor beta chains from one sample sequenced in a study of shared clonotypes between healthy human individuals. Assay used: immunoSEQ multiplex PCR; TCRdb lists only in-frame clones, some missing. The sample lists around 2,000,000 clones, approximately 95% occurring once. The sample taken for sequencing was naive CD4+ T cells sorted from blood. Noted subset: CD45RA+ positively selected. The receptors stem from a man aged 18-30 years in good health.

The chain couples TRBV6-1 to TRBJ2-7; D is ambiguous. V lost 6 bases, J lost 0 bases, and 12 bases lay in between. CDR1 is MNHNS and CDR2 is SASEGT in the germline V gene. The CDR3 covers 14 residues. CDR3 nucleotide sequence: TGTGCCAGCAGCGGACCGCCGAGCTCCTACGAGCAGTACTTC. Translated, it gives CASSGPPSSYEQYF.

This CDR3 reads CASSLGQENIQYF. As DNA, the CDR3 is TGTGCCAGCAGCTTGGGACAAGAAAACATTCAGTACTTC. The rearrangement links TRBV5-5 to TRBJ2-4; no clear D. The CDR3 loop spans 13 amino acids. The V gene lost 0 bases and the J gene lost 5 bases, with 6 bases spanning the gap. From germline, CDR1 is SGHKS and CDR2 YYEKEE (reference sequence).

The gene calls are TRBV11-2 and TRBJ1-1; D unresolved. V was clipped by 5 bases and J by 5 bases, with 6 bases between them. The length of the CDR3 is 11 residues. CDR1 SGHAT and CDR2 FQNNGV come from the germline V gene. The CDR3 protein is CASSPKTEAFF. The CDR3 DNA follows: TGTGCCAGCAGCCCGAAAACTGAAGCTTTCTTT.

The CDR3 reads CASSPTSGAITDTQYF. The CDR3 nucleotides read TGTGCCAGCAGCCCGACTAGCGGGGCCATCACAGATACGCAGTATTTT. The chain carries TRBV7-2 and TRBJ2-3, with 11 bases aligning to TRBD2. Trimming at V came to 5 bases and at J to 2 bases, leaving 6 bases not matched to a gene. The germline CDR1 and CDR2 sequences are SGHTA and FQGNSA. The CDR3 is 16 residues long.

This clone was observed once. J is TRBJ1-6 and V is TRBV30, with a tentative D call TRBD1 (5 bases). Germline V lookup: CDR1 GTSNPN, CDR2 SVGIG (reference sequence). The V end was cut by 0 bases, the J end by 10 bases, with 13 bases between. The CDR3 loop spans 14 amino acids. This CDR3 reads CAWSVGQGPSPLHF. CDR3 DNA: TGTGCCTGGAGTGTAGGTCAGGGCCCATCACCCCTCCACTTT.